One sample yielded the 31 T cell receptor beta chains listed below, sequenced in a study of blood T cells in healthy people across ages. The authors ran a second PCR of about 7 to 12 cycles using a sample-barcoded 5' primer and a J-beta primer mix. TCRdb itself ran the 5' RACE reads through MiXCR, one entry per CDR3 protein. There are under 850,000 distinct CDR3 sequences in the sample; 30% to 45% occur only once, and over 10% lies in the top ten. Sequences were obtained from blood. The receptors come from a man between 18 and 35 years old in good health.

This clonotype was recorded once. The chain recombines TRBV27 with TRBJ1-1, with 7 positions matching TRBD1. Germline trimming cut 6 bases from V and 3 bases from J; bases unmatched to any gene: 10. This CDR3 contains 15 residues. The germline V gene encodes CDR1 MNHEY and CDR2 SMNVEV (reference sequence). CDR3 in amino acids: CASRAHRGSDTEAFF. Written as DNA, the CDR3 is TGTGCCAGCAGAGCGCACAGGGGATCGGACACTGAAGCTTTCTTT.

V is TRBV12-3 or TRBV12-4 and J is TRBJ2-6; D may be TRBD1 (5 bases). This CDR3 has 12 residues. V was shortened by 5 bases and J by 11 bases, with 10 bases between the two germline ends. For the CDR3, the DNA is TGTGCCAGCAGTCTTCAGGGTGACGTCCTGACTTTC. Protein sequence: CASSLQGDVLTF.

Only a few counts were recorded for this clonotype. The CDR3 reads CASAPWTSGGPLQETQYF. The CDR3 nucleotides are TGTGCCAGCGCTCCGTGGACTAGCGGGGGGCCACTCCAAGAGACCCAGTACTTC. The V call is TRBV12-3 or TRBV12-4, the J call TRBJ2-5; TRBD2 matches 14 bases. The V segment lost 8 bases and the J segment 1 base; nucleotides outside the gene matches: 12. This CDR3 spans 18 amino acids.

V usage is TRBV7-9 and J usage is TRBJ2-5; 8 bases are a match to TRBD1. V lost 5 bases, J lost 11 bases, and 13 bases stayed unmatched. This CDR3 spans 14 amino acids. Germline V CDR1 and CDR2: SEHNR, FQNEAQ (reference sequence). Written as DNA, the CDR3 is TGTGCCAGCAGCCACCGGGACAGGTACAATGAGCAGTACTTC. Its protein is CASSHRDRYNEQYF. Using reference TRBV7-9 and TRBJ2-5 for the parts outside the CDR3, the full variable domain is DTGVSQNPRHKITKRGQNVTFRCDPISEHNRLYWYRQTLGQGPEFLTYFQNEAQLEKSRLLSDRFSAERPKGSFSTLEIQRTEQGDSAMYLCASSHRDRYNEQYFGPGTRLLVL.

This chain uses TRBV6-2 or TRBV6-3 with TRBJ1-5; TRBD1 agrees at 9 bases. The V segment lost 10 bases and the J segment 6 bases; nucleotides outside the gene matches: 13. The CDR3 spans 15 residues. Germline V gene sequence: CDR1 MNHEY, CDR2 SVGEGT. CDR3 sequence reads: CATSKRGQGIQPQHF. Written as DNA, the CDR3 is TGTGCCACTTCCAAACGGGGACAGGGAATTCAGCCCCAGCATTTT.

The V and J genes are TRBV20-1 and TRBJ1-2; 7 bases fit TRBD1. The CDR3 consists of 13 residues. V lost 5 bases and J lost 0; bases outside the gene matches: 3. The germline CDR1 and CDR2 sequences are DFQATT and SNEGSKA (reference sequence). CDR3 loop: CSAPQGTNYGYTF. In nucleotides, the CDR3 is TGCAGTGCTCCACAGGGGACTAACTATGGCTACACCTTC.

This clonotype was recorded at least ten times. The genes are TRBV13 and TRBJ2-1, with D perhaps matching TRBD2 (5 bases). CDR1 is PRHDT and CDR2 is FYEKMQ in the germline V gene (reference sequence). CDR3 length: 12 residues. Deletions cut 6 bases from V and 6 bases from J, with 9 bases between. CDR3 amino acids: CASRLRGNEQFF. The CDR3 DNA sequence: TGTGCCAGCAGATTACGGGGCAATGAGCAGTTCTTC.

CDR3 in amino acids: CASSPGQDWAAFF. In DNA form, the CDR3 reads TGTGCCAGCAGTCCAGGACAGGACTGGGCAGCTTTCTTT. This chain links TRBV28 with TRBJ1-1, with 7 bases aligning to TRBD1. Per germline, CDR1 MDHEN and CDR2 SYDVKM. J gave up 10 bases and V 5 bases, and 10 bases lay outside the gene matches. The CDR3 spans 13 residues.

Regarding this clonotype: One junction end disagrees with the germline gene, perhaps due to a read error. The J gene is TRBJ1-4, the V gene TRBV13; perhaps TRBD1 as D (6 bases). This CDR3 has 15 amino acids. CDR1 and CDR2 (germline): PRHDT, FYEKMQ (reference sequence). CDR3 loop: CAGSLGPTLRGKLFF. CDR3 sequence (DNA): TGTGCCGGCAGCTTAGGCCCGACCCTCAGGGGAAAACTGTTTTTT.

The V and J genes are TRBV12-3 or TRBV12-4 and TRBJ2-7; 7 bases match TRBD1. With 5 bases clipped from V and 3 bases from J, the junction kept 10 bases outside the gene matches. This CDR3 contains 15 residues. The CDR3 protein is CASSPPRQGIYEQYF. CDR3 DNA: TGTGCCAGCAGTCCCCCTCGACAGGGCATCTACGAGCAGTACTTC.

This rearrangement joins TRBV10-3 to TRBJ1-2, with 10 bases aligning to TRBD1. V gave up 4 bases and J gave up 4 bases; unmatched junction bases: 6. Germline CDR1 and CDR2: ENHRY and SYGVKD. The CDR3 is 15 residues long. CDR3 DNA sequence: TGTGCCATCAGTGGAGCCGGGACAGGGGCCTATGGCTACACCTTC. It codes for CAISGAGTGAYGYTF.

In its sample, this clonotype was seen many times. Being one base from a much bigger clone, this may be a read error. The rearrangement links TRBV2 to TRBJ2-7, with 7 bases matching TRBD2. The J segment lost 7 bases and the V segment lost 4 bases, leaving 10 bases of the junction unmatched. The germline V gene has CDR1 SNHLY and CDR2 FYNNEI. The CDR3 runs to 14 residues. The CDR3 sequence is CASSGGGEVDEQYF. The DNA of the CDR3 is TGTGCCAGCAGTGGCGGGGGAGAGGTGGATGAGCAGTACTTC.

The chain is built from TRBV7-3 and TRBJ2-7; D call uncertain. Gene TRBJ2-5 matches the end of the DNA better, so the J call may be wrong. Per the germline V gene, CDR1 is SGHTA and CDR2 is FQGTGA. There are 14 residues in the CDR3. DNA for the CDR3: TGTGCCAGCAGCGCCAACCCCCAGGAAGAGACCCAGTACTTC. Protein: CASSANPQEETQYF.

This chain joins TRBV5-1 and TRBJ2-1; the match to TRBD1 covers 10 bases. Germline CDR1 is SGHRS and CDR2 is YFSETQ. This CDR3 is 17 amino acids long. Trimming cost V 3 bases and J 4 bases; bases outside gene matches: 10. The CDR3 nucleotides are TGCGCCAGCAGCTCGAGGGGGACAGGGGCTTATTACAATGAGCAGTTCTTC. It translates to CASSSRGTGAYYNEQFF.

This clonotype has only a few counts. The gene calls are TRBV6-6 and TRBJ1-5; TRBD1 matches at 7 bases. Germline CDR1 MNHNY, CDR2 SVGAGI (reference sequence). The junction had 6 bases not matched to a gene; V was cut back by 6 bases and J by 1 base. The CDR3 loop spans 15 amino acids. CDR3 sequence reads: CASRDTGASNQPQHF. The CDR3 nucleotides are TGTGCCAGCAGGGATACAGGGGCAAGCAATCAGCCCCAGCATTTT.

This clonotype was found many times. This chain connects TRBV7-9 to TRBJ2-5; D is uncertain. CDR1 and CDR2 (germline): SEHNR, FQNEAQ (reference sequence). The CDR3 covers 16 residues. Deletions cut 5 bases from V and 6 bases from J, with 22 bases between. CDR3 residues: CASSPSGPESMKTQYF. CDR3 nucleotide sequence: TGTGCCAGCAGCCCCTCAGGACCCGAGAGCATGAAGACCCAGTACTTC.

This clonotype was detected many times. CDR3 in DNA: TGCAGCGTTAGAGGTTACAGGGAGGGGGTCAATGAGCAGTTCTTC. Protein sequence: CSVRGYREGVNEQFF. The rearrangement joins TRBV29-1 to TRBJ2-1, with TRBD2 as a possible D gene (7 bases). V gave up 5 bases and J gave up 6 bases, with 20 bases separating them. The CDR3 totals 15 residues. Germline values: CDR1 SQVTM, CDR2 ANQGSEA.

The chain uses TRBV27 and TRBJ2-1; maybe TRBD2 (7 bases). Trimming removed 3 bases from V and 7 bases from J, with 13 bases in between. The CDR3 has 14 amino acids. CDR1 is MNHEY, CDR2 SMNVEV, per germline (reference sequence). The CDR3 bases are TGTGCCAGCAGTTTTAGGGGGGAGGGAAATGAGCAGTTCTTC. It yields the protein CASSFRGEGNEQFF.

This clonotype was counted between two and nine times. The chain is built from TRBV6-7 and TRBJ2-1; no clear D. TRBV6-7 is identified as an open reading frame with a role that is uncertain. CDR3 length equals 15 residues. The V end lost 0 bases, the J end lost 12 bases, and 18 bases lay between the germline ends. CDR3: CASSYSPGVPDGQFF. The CDR3 DNA is TGTGCCAGCAGTTACTCGCCTGGGGTCCCAGACGGGCAGTTCTTC.

The genes are TRBV7-2 and TRBJ2-1; perhaps TRBD1 as D (5 bases). This CDR3 comprises 15 residues. Germline CDR1 SGHTA, CDR2 FQGNSA. The V and J ends lost 5 bases and 4 bases respectively, with 15 bases between them. The CDR3 loop reads CASSPMGQKYNEQFF. CDR3 sequence (DNA): TGTGCCAGCAGCCCTATGGGGCAGAAATACAATGAGCAGTTCTTC.

V usage is TRBV7-6 and J usage is TRBJ1-2, with 10 bases fitting TRBD1. V was pared by 5 bases and J by 5 bases, with 14 bases of the junction left unmatched. This CDR3 has 17 amino acids. Germline CDR1 SGHVS, CDR2 FNYEAQ. The CDR3 nucleotides are TGTGCCAGCAGCCAACCGTATGGGCAGGACAGGGGGTATGGCTACACCTTC. It translates to CASSQPYGQDRGYGYTF.

The V and J genes are TRBV6-5 and TRBJ1-1; TRBD1 matches 7 bases. The CDR3 has 13 amino acids. Germline trimming cut 6 bases from V and 7 bases from J; bases unmatched to any gene: 8. CDR1 and CDR2 from the germline V gene are MNHEY and SVGAGI. The CDR3 nucleotides read TGTGCCAGCAGCCCGAACCGGGACAGTGAAGCTTTCTTT. It specifies CASSPNRDSEAFF.

The J gene is TRBJ1-1, the V gene TRBV20-1; tentative D call: TRBD1 (6 bases). The germline V gene encodes CDR1 DFQATT and CDR2 SNEGSKA (reference sequence). CDR3 size: 12 residues. V lost 5 bases to trimming and J lost 4 bases, with 11 bases between them. CDR3 residues: CSAQSRGTEAFF. The DNA of the CDR3 is TGCAGTGCTCAATCCAGGGGCACTGAAGCTTTCTTT.

The rearrangement links TRBV6-5 to TRBJ1-6; D is possibly TRBD1 (5 bases). CDR3 length: 16 residues. The V gene's germline CDR1 is MNHEY and CDR2 SVGAGI. Trimming cost V 7 bases and J 2 bases, with 15 bases left between them. CDR3 in amino acids: CASNRQKIAYNSPLHF. CDR3 nucleotides: TGTGCCAGCAATAGACAGAAGATCGCCTATAATTCACCCCTCCACTTT.

This chain connects TRBV20-1 to TRBJ1-2, with TRBD1 as a possible D gene (5 bases). V gave up 4 bases and J gave up 4 bases, with 19 bases separating them. There are 15 residues in the CDR3. Per germline, CDR1 DFQATT and CDR2 SNEGSKA (reference sequence). CDR3 residues: CSAKDQAAGAYGYTF. The CDR3 nucleotides are TGCAGTGCTAAAGATCAAGCCGCTGGGGCCTATGGCTACACCTTC.

The chain joins TRBV7-9 to TRBJ1-1; TRBD1 agrees at 9 bases. CDR3 length equals 14 residues. Per the germline V gene, CDR1 is SEHNR and CDR2 is FQNEAQ (reference sequence). The V segment lost 5 bases and the J segment 4 bases; nucleotides outside the gene matches: 5. CDR3 protein: CASSLGQGFTEAFF. CDR3 in DNA: TGTGCCAGCAGCCTAGGACAGGGGTTCACTGAAGCTTTCTTT.

Notes on this clonotype: The junction and the germline gene differ at one end; a read error may be behind it. This chain joins TRBV4-1 and TRBJ1-1, with TRBD1 as a possible D gene (5 bases). The CDR3 has 13 residues. Germline V CDR1 and CDR2: MGHRA, YSYEKL. CDR3 amino acids: CASSQDKGTEVFF. In nucleotides, the CDR3 is TGCGCCAGCAGCCAAGATAAGGGGACTGAAGTTTTCTTT.

A note on this clonotype: A much larger clone lies one base from this, so it may be a read error. The chain links TRBV12-3 or TRBV12-4 to TRBJ2-3, with D uncertain. The CDR3 length is 14 residues. The CDR3 spells CAGSLGWVGDTQYF. CDR3 DNA sequence: TGTGCCGGCAGTTTGGGATGGGTGGGAGATACGCAGTATTTT.

This chain uses TRBV6-5 with TRBJ2-3; tentative D call: TRBD1 (6 bases). CDR1 and CDR2 from the germline V gene are MNHEY and SVGAGI. V was shortened by 5 bases and J by 6 bases, with 12 bases between the two germline ends. CDR3 length equals 13 residues. CDR3 in amino acids: CASSQTGPDTQYF. In DNA, the CDR3 is TGTGCCAGCAGTCAGACAGGTCCCGATACGCAGTATTTT.

This clonotype has just a few counts. This chain uses TRBV20-1 with TRBJ2-5, with 8 nucleotides matching TRBD1. J lost 11 bases, V lost 0 bases, and 11 bases had no gene match. The CDR3 length is 14 residues. Per germline, CDR1 DFQATT and CDR2 SNEGSKA (reference sequence). The CDR3 coding sequence is TGCAGTGCTAGAGATATGGCAGGGGGCCATGAGCAGTACTTC. It yields the protein CSARDMAGGHEQYF.

The rearrangement joins TRBV6-1 to TRBJ2-5; D call uncertain. This CDR3 spans 13 amino acids. Germline V gene sequence: CDR1 MNHNS, CDR2 SASEGT. Trimming left V 8 bases short and J 5 bases short, with 15 bases between. DNA for the CDR3: TGTGCCAGCGGTGTTCAGCCTACGGAGACCCAGTACTTC. Its protein is CASGVQPTETQYF.